The 23 T cell receptor beta chains below were found in one sample sequenced in a study of blood T cell repertoires in COVID-19. The data were produced by immunoSEQ multiplex PCR, yet TCRdb's version contains in-frame clones alone and is incomplete. The sample comprises 490,000 or so clones, 88% of which are singletons, and around 1.9% rests with the top ten. The sequenced sample consisted of PBMCs or T cells enriched from blood (not recorded which). All receptors derive from a woman aged 40 to 55 who had recovered from COVID-19.

This clone showed up just once. This chain uses TRBV6-5 with TRBJ1-2, with D tentatively TRBD1 (6 bases). The CDR3 runs to 14 residues. Germline loops: CDR1 MNHEY, CDR2 SVGAGI. The ends were cut back, 6 bases at V and 3 bases at J, with 14 bases in the middle. The CDR3 DNA sequence: TGTGCCAGCAGACCGACAGGTACCTACTATGGCTACACCTTC. Protein product: CASRPTGTYYGYTF.

The V gene is TRBV6-5, the J gene TRBJ2-7; 10 bases line up with TRBD2. This CDR3 comprises 16 residues. Trimming at V came to 0 bases and at J to 4 bases, leaving 6 bases not matched to a gene. The germline V gene has CDR1 MNHEY and CDR2 SVGAGI. Written as DNA, the CDR3 is TGTGCCAGCAGTTACTCAGTGGGACTAGCGCATTACGAGCAGTACTTC. Encoded protein: CASSYSVGLAHYEQYF.

V and J are TRBV11-3 and TRBJ1-1; tentatively, D is TRBD1 (5 bases). CDR3 length: 16 residues. Germline CDR1 is SGHNT and CDR2 is YENEEA. The ends were cut back, 6 bases at V and 5 bases at J, with 22 bases in the middle. The CDR3 loop reads CASSTVGAFRRTEAFF. The CDR3 DNA is TGTGCCAGCAGTACCGTTGGGGCGTTCAGGCGGACTGAAGCTTTCTTT.

The chain combines TRBV5-4 with TRBJ2-7, with D possibly being TRBD1 (6 bases). Trimming cost V 3 bases and J 0 bases, with 16 bases left between them. The CDR3 has 16 amino acids. Germline CDR1 and CDR2: SGHNT and YYREEE (reference sequence). CDR3 DNA: TGTGCCAGCAGCTCCCCCCGGGACAAGGGCTCCTACGAGCAGTACTTC. Amino acids: CASSSPRDKGSYEQYF.

This sequence joins TRBV4-1 and TRBJ2-7, with D maybe TRBD1 (6 bases). The V end lost 2 bases, the J end lost 1 base, and 9 bases lay between the germline ends. Per germline, CDR1 MGHRA and CDR2 YSYEKL. This CDR3 has 14 amino acids. The CDR3 nucleotides are TGCGCCAGCAGCCAAAATACAGGGTCCTACGAGCAGTACTTC. Translating gives CASSQNTGSYEQYF.

The chain has TRBV5-1 and TRBJ2-7; 8 bases align to TRBD1. V lost 0 bases, J lost 3 bases, and 11 bases stayed unmatched. Germline V gene lookup returns CDR1 SGHRS and CDR2 YFSETQ. CDR3 length: 17 residues. For the CDR3, the DNA is TGCGCCAGCAGCTTGGCCCCCGAACAGGGGGTTAACTACGAGCAGTACTTC. Amino acids: CASSLAPEQGVNYEQYF.

The V and J genes are TRBV4-1 and TRBJ1-4, with a possible D match to TRBD1 (6 bases). The CDR3 length is 15 residues. In germline, CDR1 is MGHRA, CDR2 YSYEKL. V shed 0 bases and J shed 10 bases, with 15 bases lying between them. CDR3 sequence: CASSQEQGLLGKLFF. In DNA form, the CDR3 reads TGCGCCAGCAGCCAAGAGCAGGGGCTATTAGGAAAACTGTTTTTT.

The V call is TRBV18, the J call TRBJ2-3; TRBD2 agrees at 12 bases. The CDR3 is 14 residues long. Germline V CDR1 and CDR2: KGHSH, LQKENI. Unmatched junction bases numbered 0, after V lost 4 bases and J lost 4 bases. The CDR3 sequence: CASSRLAGADTQYF. DNA for the CDR3: TGTGCCAGCTCACGACTAGCGGGAGCAGATACGCAGTATTTT.

This clone has only one observation. The gene calls are TRBV2 and TRBJ2-3, with 13 nucleotides matching TRBD2. Germline V lookup: CDR1 SNHLY, CDR2 FYNNEI. CDR3 size: 13 residues. V was pared by 7 bases and J by 6 bases, with 1 base of the junction left unmatched. The CDR3 coding sequence is TGTGCCAGCACGACTAGCGGGAGGGATACGCAGTATTTT. Amino acid sequence: CASTTSGRDTQYF.

The V gene is TRBV14, the J gene TRBJ1-1; D perhaps matches TRBD1 (5 bases). CDR1 is SGHDN, CDR2 FVKESK, per germline. There are 15 residues in the CDR3. Trimming removed 2 bases at V and 5 bases at J, with 15 bases between. The CDR3 nucleotides are TGTGCCAGCAGCCAATTCCCCGGGGGAGGGACTGAAGCTTTCTTT. Translation gives CASSQFPGGGTEAFF.

This clone was seen many times. The same CDR3 arises from other DNA sequences in this sample as well. The V call is TRBV27, the J call TRBJ2-1, with D perhaps matching TRBD2 (5 bases). CDR3 length: 12 amino acids. The germline CDR1 and CDR2 sequences are MNHEY and SMNVEV (reference sequence). Between the trimmed V and J ends, which lost 6 bases and 7 bases, there was a span of 10 bases. CDR3 sequence (DNA): TGTGCCAGCAGACTTGGGAGTAATGAGCAGTTCTTC. Protein sequence: CASRLGSNEQFF.

The genes are TRBV5-1 and TRBJ2-1; 10 nucleotides agree with TRBD2. This CDR3 region has 17 residues. Germline-derived CDR1 and CDR2 are SGHRS and YFSETQ. Losses at the gene ends were 4 bases for V and 8 bases for J; bases not matched to a gene: 15. CDR3 region: CASSLLTPSGSTDEQFF. The CDR3 region has the DNA TGCGCCAGCAGCCTACTAACTCCTAGCGGGAGTACCGATGAGCAGTTCTTC.

The J gene is TRBJ2-7, the V gene TRBV18; 11 positions match TRBD2. CDR1 and CDR2 from the germline V gene are KGHSH and LQKENI. The ends lost 5 bases at V and 2 bases at J; junction bases unmatched: 14. This CDR3 has 18 residues. The CDR3 coding sequence is TGTGCCAGCTCAACCCGACTAGCGGGACCATATCCCACCTACGAGCAGTACTTC. Its protein is CASSTRLAGPYPTYEQYF.

V gene TRBV19 combines with J gene TRBJ1-6; D is uncertain. The V gene's germline CDR1 is LNHDA and CDR2 SQIVND (reference sequence). This CDR3 spans 15 amino acids. The V end lost 6 bases, the J end lost 5 bases, and 14 bases lay between the germline ends. CDR3 amino acids: CASRFDAGNNSPLHF. CDR3 nucleotides: TGTGCCAGTAGGTTCGACGCGGGGAATAATTCACCCCTCCACTTT. Full variable domain (remainder filled in from reference TRBV19 and TRBJ1-6): DGGITQSPKYLFRKEGQNVTLSCEQNLNHDAMYWYRQDPGQGLRLIYYSQIVNDFQKGDIAEGYSVSREKKESFPLTVTSAQKNPTAFYLCASRFDAGNNSPLHFGNGTRLTVT.

The rearrangement joins TRBV11-3 to TRBJ1-6, with unresolved D. V was cut by 1 base and J by 6 bases, with 7 bases left in between. The germline V gene encodes CDR1 SGHNT and CDR2 YENEEA. This CDR3 is 14 amino acids long. The CDR3 loop reads CASSLGQVNSPLHF. The CDR3 bases are TGTGCCAGCAGCTTAGGACAAGTTAATTCACCCCTCCACTTT.

V gene TRBV4-1 combines with J gene TRBJ2-1; 10 positions agree with TRBD1. The V and J ends lost 3 bases and 5 bases, in that order; junction bases with no gene match: 16. The CDR3 sequence is 19 residues long. Germline CDR1 MGHRA, CDR2 YSYEKL. The CDR3 nucleotides read TGCGCCAGCAGCCATTCGACAGGGGGCCCCCGAAAATCCAACAATGAGCAGTTCTTC. It encodes CASSHSTGGPRKSNNEQFF.

The chain joins TRBV4-1 to TRBJ1-2, with TRBD1 matching over 7 bases. Looked up from germline, CDR1 is MGHRA and CDR2 is YSYEKL. The CDR3 extends over 11 amino acids. The CDR3, as DNA: TGCGCGTCCAGGGGGGACTATGGCTACACCTTC. This encodes CASRGDYGYTF.

The chain couples TRBV14 to TRBJ1-3; TRBD1 agrees at 8 bases. The trim removed 1 base at V and 4 bases at J, leaving 15 bases unmatched. Germline assignment: CDR1 SGHDN and CDR2 FVKESK. This CDR3 is 19 amino acids long. This CDR3 is CASSQAGARGTGLGNTIYF. Written as DNA, the CDR3 is TGTGCCAGCAGCCAAGCCGGGGCCCGGGGGACAGGCCTAGGAAACACCATATATTTT.

This chain uses TRBV7-9 with TRBJ1-1, with a weak D call TRBD1 (5 bases). The CDR3 runs to 13 residues. CDR1 and CDR2 (germline): SEHNR, FQNEAQ (reference sequence). Trimming stripped 5 bases from V and 4 bases from J, with 11 bases between. CDR3 DNA sequence: TGTGCCAGCAGCCCACCAGGGTCCACTGAAGCTTTCTTT. This sequence encodes CASSPPGSTEAFF.

The chain uses TRBV5-1 and TRBJ1-2; the D is unclear. Germline V gene data show CDR1 as SGHRS and CDR2 as YFSETQ. V was shortened by 4 bases and J by 0 bases, with 10 bases between the two germline ends. There are 14 residues in the CDR3. The CDR3 loop is CASSPLSSNYGYTF. CDR3 DNA sequence: TGCGCCAGCAGCCCCCTCAGTTCTAACTATGGCTACACCTTC.

This chain joins TRBV29-1 and TRBJ2-7, with D possibly TRBD2 on 5 matching bases. CDR3 length: 12 amino acids. The ends were cut back, 4 bases at V and 0 bases at J, with 7 bases in the middle. In germline, CDR1 is SQVTM, CDR2 ANQGSEA. CDR3: CSVVGISYEQYF. CDR3 nucleotides: TGCAGCGTTGTCGGGATCTCCTACGAGCAGTACTTC.

The rearrangement joins TRBV21-1 to TRBJ1-2; TRBD1 is the table's D call and was not checked against the DNA. TRBV21-1 is recorded as a pseudogene. The CDR3 loop spans 19 amino acids. CDR3 DNA sequence: TGTGCCAGCAGCAAAGTTTTCCGGACAGCACACGAATCCCTATATGGCTACACCTTC. It specifies CASSKVFRTAHESLYGYTF.

The chain combines TRBV10-1 with TRBJ2-5; D might be TRBD1 (5 bases). The germline gives CDR1 WNHNN, CDR2 SYGVQD (reference sequence). V shed 4 bases and J shed 4 bases, with 10 bases lying between them. The CDR3 is 13 residues long. In DNA, the CDR3 is TGCGCCAGCAGTGCAAGGCAGGGAGAGACCCAGTACTTC. Its protein is CASSARQGETQYF.